This is a list of T cell receptor beta chains from one sample in a study of T cells after yellow fever vaccination. TCRdb reprocessed the 5' RACE reads via MiXCR and lists one record per CDR3 protein. This table holds about 550,000 distinct CDR3 sequences, about a fifth found once. The sample in question was PBMCs, obtained 15 days after the yellow fever booster vaccination. The receptors shown here come from a young man who received the YFV17D yellow fever vaccine. Both conserved end residues are part of each CDR3. A D gene is named only where the DNA matches it firmly.

d_call: NA; v_call: TRBV6-2/TRBV6-3; j_call: TRBJ1-1; cdr3_aa: CASSLLGWTEAFF
d_call: TRBD1; v_call: TRBV20-1; j_call: TRBJ2-7; cdr3_aa: CSASDRGYEQYF
d_call: TRBD1; v_call: TRBV28; j_call: TRBJ2-1; cdr3_aa: CASSGDREAYNEQFF
d_call: TRBD1; v_call: TRBV5-1; j_call: TRBJ1-5; cdr3_aa: CASSPGQGVEPQHF
d_call: NA; v_call: TRBV20-1; j_call: TRBJ2-7; cdr3_aa: CSARGAGSGSYEQYF
d_call: TRBD2; v_call: TRBV29-1; j_call: TRBJ2-3; cdr3_aa: CSVVEVSGTSTDTQYF
d_call: NA; v_call: TRBV7-2; j_call: TRBJ2-3; cdr3_aa: CASSTGADTQYF
d_call: NA; v_call: TRBV6-1; j_call: TRBJ2-1; cdr3_aa: CASSDLEIFEFF
d_call: NA; v_call: TRBV19; j_call: TRBJ2-1; cdr3_aa: CASLDNKKYEQFF
d_call: NA; v_call: TRBV6-5; j_call: TRBJ2-2; cdr3_aa: CASSYSRRGEDYTGELFF
d_call: NA; v_call: TRBV7-8; j_call: TRBJ2-6; cdr3_aa: CASSPPRGAQGANVLTF
d_call: NA; v_call: TRBV21-1; j_call: TRBJ2-3; cdr3_aa: CASSAQVITDTQYF
d_call: NA; v_call: TRBV5-4; j_call: TRBJ2-3; cdr3_aa: CASSSGTVPTDTQYF
d_call: NA; v_call: TRBV6-1; j_call: TRBJ2-1; cdr3_aa: CASTSRDPVGNEQFF
d_call: TRBD2; v_call: TRBV7-2; j_call: TRBJ2-7; cdr3_aa: CASSLGLAGSEQYF
d_call: NA; v_call: TRBV7-9; j_call: TRBJ1-3; cdr3_aa: CASTPGGLSGNTIYF
d_call: TRBD1; v_call: TRBV24-1; j_call: TRBJ2-7; cdr3_aa: CATSDLPVNRDRVYEQYF
d_call: NA; v_call: TRBV4-3; j_call: TRBJ1-5; cdr3_aa: CASSQERAGQPQHF
d_call: TRBD2; v_call: TRBV5-4; j_call: TRBJ2-1; cdr3_aa: CASSIPGTSGSNEQFF
d_call: NA; v_call: TRBV30; j_call: TRBJ2-2; cdr3_aa: CAWTGVGWNTGELFF
d_call: TRBD1; v_call: TRBV7-2; j_call: TRBJ1-6; cdr3_aa: CASSFWTGTNYNSPLHF
d_call: NA; v_call: TRBV20-1; j_call: TRBJ2-7; cdr3_aa: CSARGNRWSYEQYF
d_call: NA; v_call: TRBV7-8; j_call: TRBJ2-1; cdr3_aa: CASSRTSGTSYNEQFF
d_call: NA; v_call: TRBV29-1; j_call: TRBJ1-6; cdr3_aa: CSVSDQNNSPLHF
d_call: NA; v_call: TRBV12-3/TRBV12-4; j_call: TRBJ2-1; cdr3_aa: CASSGDQVYDDQFF
d_call: NA; v_call: TRBV5-1; j_call: TRBJ1-5; cdr3_aa: CASSWDPNQPQHF
d_call: TRBD2; v_call: TRBV10-3; j_call: TRBJ2-7; cdr3_aa: CAIRVGLAESYEQYF
d_call: NA; v_call: TRBV3-1; j_call: TRBJ2-5; cdr3_aa: CASSPYQETQYF
d_call: NA; v_call: TRBV15; j_call: TRBJ2-1; cdr3_aa: CATSTKRGMGPYNEQFF
d_call: NA; v_call: TRBV5-4; j_call: TRBJ2-5; cdr3_aa: CASSLDRIQETQYF
d_call: TRBD1; v_call: TRBV6-1; j_call: TRBJ2-5; cdr3_aa: CASKWNHRTGQETQYF
d_call: TRBD1; v_call: TRBV24-1; j_call: TRBJ2-5; cdr3_aa: CATSDRQGPWETQYF
d_call: NA; v_call: TRBV5-6; j_call: TRBJ2-3; cdr3_aa: CASSSGPRTDTQYF
d_call: TRBD1; v_call: TRBV4-3; j_call: TRBJ1-2; cdr3_aa: CASSQDRGYGYTF
d_call: NA; v_call: TRBV7-9; j_call: TRBJ2-7; cdr3_aa: CASSLSARAYEQYF
d_call: NA; v_call: TRBV7-9; j_call: TRBJ2-4; cdr3_aa: CASSPEGERTKNIQYF
d_call: TRBD2; v_call: TRBV2; j_call: TRBJ2-3; cdr3_aa: CASGIAGEDTQYF
d_call: NA; v_call: TRBV29-1; j_call: TRBJ2-2; cdr3_aa: CSVEKWRSASPGELFF
d_call: NA; v_call: TRBV6-1; j_call: TRBJ2-5; cdr3_aa: CASSRHPGGRETQYF
d_call: TRBD2; v_call: TRBV29-1; j_call: TRBJ2-7; cdr3_aa: CSVEGGLAGSYEQYF
d_call: TRBD2; v_call: TRBV10-1; j_call: TRBJ2-5; cdr3_aa: CASSESAGVRETQYF
d_call: NA; v_call: TRBV25-1; j_call: TRBJ2-2; cdr3_aa: CASSEFPGELFF